Shown below are 15 T cell receptor beta chains from a single sample sequenced in a study of T cell responses to AZD1222 COVID-19 vaccine. Clones were read by immunoSEQ multiplex PCR, and TCRdb kept only the in-frame ones, dropping some. In the table there are over 150,000 clones, over 85% of which are singletons. The sample here was peripheral blood, taken 28 days after the second AZD1222 dose. The receptor source for this set is an adult who received the AZD1222 COVID-19 vaccine.

The V and J genes are TRBV6-2 or TRBV6-3 and TRBJ2-7, with 9 bases matching TRBD1. The CDR3 is 14 amino acids. The germline gives CDR1 MNHEY, CDR2 SVGEGT. V shed 5 bases, J shed 9 bases, and the junction held 11 bases outside the gene matches. The CDR3, as DNA: TGTGCCAGCAGTCCACGCCGAGGACAGGGGCGGCAGTACTTC. Protein: CASSPRRGQGRQYF.

This rearrangement joins TRBV5-6 to TRBJ2-7; D unclear. The CDR3 is made up of 14 amino acids. Germline loops: CDR1 SGHDT, CDR2 YYEEEE. Trimming stripped 3 bases from V and 2 bases from J, with 12 bases between. CDR3: CASSYGRTTYEQYF. Here the CDR3 DNA reads TGTGCCAGCAGCTATGGCAGGACGACCTACGAGCAGTACTTC.

The V call is TRBV15, the J call TRBJ1-5, with D maybe TRBD1 (5 bases). The V and J ends lost 3 bases and 2 bases respectively, with 14 bases between them. CDR1 and CDR2 from the germline V gene are LNHNV and YYDKDF (reference sequence). This CDR3 spans 16 amino acids. The CDR3 sequence: CATSSPGTGGNQPQHF. CDR3 DNA sequence: TGTGCCACCAGCAGCCCCGGGACGGGAGGCAATCAGCCCCAGCATTTT.

A single count supports this clone. The genes are TRBV27 and TRBJ1-5; no clear D. Trimming removed 4 bases at V and 0 bases at J, with 7 bases between. The CDR3 contains 14 residues. Germline V gene lookup returns CDR1 MNHEY and CDR2 SMNVEV (reference sequence). CDR3 sequence: CASSSPSSNQPQHF. The CDR3 region has the DNA TGTGCCAGCAGTTCCCCCAGTAGCAATCAGCCCCAGCATTTT.

The gene calls are TRBV5-1 and TRBJ2-1; D not certain. CDR1 is SGHRS and CDR2 is YFSETQ in the germline V gene. Trimming took 2 bases from V and 10 from J, leaving 7 bases between them. The length of the CDR3 is 11 residues. CDR3 coding DNA: TGCGCCAGCAGCTTCGGGTTGGAGCAGTTCTTC. Encoded protein: CASSFGLEQFF.

The sample holds a few counts of this clone. The V gene is TRBV11-2, the J gene TRBJ1-2; possibly TRBD1 for D (6 bases). V was cut by 4 bases and J by 3 bases, with 12 bases left in between. Per germline, CDR1 SGHAT and CDR2 FQNNGV. This CDR3 is 14 amino acids long. CDR3 nucleotides: TGTGCCAGCAGCTCCGATGGGGGCGACTATGGCTACACCTTC. Protein product: CASSSDGGDYGYTF. Based on the CDR3 plus reference TRBV11-2 and TRBJ1-2, the full variable domain is EAGVAQSPRYKIIEKRQSVAFWCNPISGHATLYWYQQILGQGPKLLIQFQNNGVVDDSQLPKDRFSAERLKGVDSTLKIQPAKLEDSAVYLCASSSDGGDYGYTFGSGTRLTVV.

The chain carries TRBV10-1 and TRBJ1-6, with 7 bases that match TRBD1. V shed 2 bases and J 1 base; nucleotides not matched to a gene: 11. The CDR3 is 19 amino acids. Germline loops: CDR1 WNHNN, CDR2 SYGVQD (reference sequence). CDR3: CASSEPPSDRWSYNSPLHF. CDR3 in DNA: TGCGCCAGCAGTGAGCCCCCATCGGACAGGTGGTCCTATAATTCACCCCTCCACTTT.

CDR3 amino acids: CASNTGTARGYTF. The DNA for the CDR3 is TGTGCCAGCAACACCGGGACAGCCAGGGGCTACACCTTC. This chain joins TRBV7-9 and TRBJ1-2; 7 bases are shared with TRBD1. Germline CDR1 reads SEHNR; CDR2 reads FQNEAQ (reference sequence). This CDR3 is 13 amino acids long. Germline trimming cut 7 bases from V and 8 bases from J; bases unmatched to any gene: 10.

This chain connects TRBV29-1 to TRBJ1-1; D not resolved. The germline V gene encodes CDR1 SQVTM and CDR2 ANQGSEA. The V end was cut by 4 bases, the J end by 1 base, with 19 bases between. This CDR3 contains 16 residues. The CDR3 spells CSVAKQRAARNTEAFF. The DNA for the CDR3 is TGCAGCGTTGCGAAACAGAGGGCGGCCAGGAACACTGAAGCTTTCTTT.

This clone was counted once. CDR3 in DNA: TGTGCCAGCAGCGGTCCCGCGGGCAATCAGCCCCAGCATTTT. It yields the protein CASSGPAGNQPQHF. V gene TRBV6-2 or TRBV6-3 combines with J gene TRBJ1-5; D is unclear. Germline V gene sequence: CDR1 MNHEY, CDR2 SVGEGT. This CDR3 has 14 amino acids. V was pared by 6 bases and J by 2 bases, with 11 bases between.

The J gene is TRBJ1-2, the V gene TRBV30; D unclear. The CDR3 is made up of 15 amino acids. CDR1 is GTSNPN, CDR2 SVGIG, per germline (reference sequence). Trimming cost V 0 bases and J 2 bases, with 13 bases left between them. The CDR3 protein is CAWSVPGRRNYGYTF. The CDR3 nucleotides are TGTGCCTGGAGTGTACCGGGCAGGAGGAACTATGGCTACACCTTC. Using reference TRBV30 and TRBJ1-2 for the parts outside the CDR3, the full variable domain is SQTIHQWPATLVQPVGSPLSLECTVEGTSNPNLYWYRQAAGRGLQLLFYSVGIGQISSEVPQNLSASRPQDRQFILSSKKLLLSDSGFYLCAWSVPGRRNYGYTFGSGTRLTVV.

This sequence joins TRBV11-2 and TRBJ1-1; TRBD1 might be the D (6 bases). There are 15 residues in the CDR3. Germline V gene data show CDR1 as SGHAT and CDR2 as FQNNGV. Trimming took off 5 bases at V and 1 base at J, with 14 bases between the two ends. This chain's CDR3 is CASSLIWTENTEAFF. The CDR3 region has the DNA TGTGCCAGCAGCCTGATCTGGACAGAGAACACTGAAGCTTTCTTT.

CDR3 DNA sequence: TGTGCCAGCAGCCGTTTAACAGGGATTGCAGATGAGCAGTTCTTC. It codes for CASSRLTGIADEQFF. The chain joins TRBV7-6 to TRBJ2-1; D may be TRBD1 (6 bases). The V end was cut by 5 bases, the J end by 8 bases, with 19 bases between. The germline gives CDR1 SGHVS, CDR2 FNYEAQ. The CDR3 contains 15 residues. Based on the CDR3 plus reference TRBV7-6 and TRBJ2-1, the full variable domain is GAGVSQSPRYKVTKRGQDVALRCDPISGHVSLYWYRQALGQGPEFLTYFNYEAQQDKSGLPNDRFSAERPEGSISTLTIQRTEQRDSAMYRCASSRLTGIADEQFFGPGTRLTVL.

The V gene is TRBV20-1, the J gene TRBJ1-2; D gene ambiguous. The CDR3 is 10 residues long. The V gene lost 3 bases and the J gene lost 8 bases, with 7 bases spanning the gap. CDR1 is DFQATT and CDR2 is SNEGSKA in the germline V gene (reference sequence). CDR3 coding DNA: TGCAGTGCTAGTGTAGGGGGCTACACCTTC. Protein product: CSASVGGYTF.

This rearrangement joins TRBV13 to TRBJ1-2; possibly TRBD1 for D (6 bases). The V end lost 6 bases, the J end lost 5 bases, and 28 bases lay between the germline ends. The germline CDR1 and CDR2 sequences are PRHDT and FYEKMQ (reference sequence). This CDR3 has 18 residues. CDR3 sequence reads: CASSSWSRGPLSHYGYTF. DNA for the CDR3: TGTGCCAGCAGTTCCTGGTCCAGGGGCCCCCTCAGTCATTATGGCTACACCTTC.